This T cell receptor beta chain was obtained from a study of cytomegalovirus exposure and HLA in healthy donors. General observations from the study: Rare TCR sequences dominated, though some public TCRs recurred in many donors. Subsequent analysis revealed that first-cohort TCR clusters tended to co-occur in the roughly 120 validation repertoires.

Produced via immunoSEQ multiplex PCR; TCRdb's table is partial and in-frame only. Here the sample spans more than 85,000 clones, approximately 86% being singletons. The table lists this clone with a count of one. The antigen is undetermined. Trimming pared 3 bases from V and 7 bases from J, leaving 13 bases between. This CDR3 contains 14 residues. Germline assignment: CDR1 MDHEN and CDR2 SYDVKM. The chain uses TRBV28 and TRBJ2-1; D perhaps matches TRBD1 (5 bases). This TCR was sampled from a woman between 18 and 29 years old in good health and CMV-seropositive. Material for sequencing was PBMCs. In nucleotides, the CDR3 is TGTGCCAGCAGTTTCCCCACAGACAGAAATGAGCAGTTCTTC. Encoded protein: CASSFPTDRNEQFF. Combining the CDR3 with reference TRBV28 and TRBJ2-1 gives the whole variable domain DVKVTQSSRYLVKRTGEKVFLECVQDMDHENMFWYRQDPGLGLRLIYFSYDVKMKEKGDIPEGYSVSREKKERFSLILESASTNQTSMYLCASSFPTDRNEQFFGPGTRLTVL.